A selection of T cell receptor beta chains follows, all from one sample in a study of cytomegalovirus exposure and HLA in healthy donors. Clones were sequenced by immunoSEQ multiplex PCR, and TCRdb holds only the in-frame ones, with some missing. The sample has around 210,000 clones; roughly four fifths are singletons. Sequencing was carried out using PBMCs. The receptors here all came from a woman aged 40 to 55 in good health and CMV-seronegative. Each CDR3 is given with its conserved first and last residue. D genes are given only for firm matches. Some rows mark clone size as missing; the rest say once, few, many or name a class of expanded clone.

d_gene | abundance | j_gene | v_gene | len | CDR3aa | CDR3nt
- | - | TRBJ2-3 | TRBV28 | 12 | CASSFYADTQYF | TGTGCCAGCAGCTTCTACGCAGATACGCAGTATTTT
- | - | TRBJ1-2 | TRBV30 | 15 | CAWTAFNPGTNGYTF | TGTGCCTGGACGGCCTTCAACCCCGGGACAAATGGCTACACCTTC
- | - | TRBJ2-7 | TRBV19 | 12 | CASSTGSYEQYF | TGTGCCAGTAGTACGGGATCCTACGAGCAGTACTTC
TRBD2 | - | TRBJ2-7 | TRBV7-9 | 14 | CASSRSAGVYEQYF | TGTGCCAGCAGCCGGTCGGCGGGAGTCTACGAGCAGTACTTC
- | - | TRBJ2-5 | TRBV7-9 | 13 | CASSLELQETQYF | TGTGCCAGCAGCTTAGAACTACAAGAGACCCAGTACTTC
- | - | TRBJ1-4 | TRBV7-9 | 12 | CSSSHLPGQLFF | TGTTCCAGCAGCCACCTCCCGGGACAATTGTTTTTT
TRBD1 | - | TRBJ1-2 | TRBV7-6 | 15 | CASSANAGTGDGYTF | TGTGCCAGCAGCGCCAACGCCGGGACAGGGGATGGCTACACCTTC
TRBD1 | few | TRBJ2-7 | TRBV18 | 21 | CASSQRGETGTTGGFSYEQYF | TGTGCCAGCTCCCAGAGAGGAGAGACGGGAACTACAGGGGGTTTCTCCTACGAGCAGTACTTC
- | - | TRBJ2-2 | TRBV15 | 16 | CATSRDRQGGTGELFF | TGTGCCACCAGCAGAGATCGCCAAGGCGGCACCGGGGAGCTGTTTTTT
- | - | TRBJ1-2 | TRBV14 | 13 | CASSQQDLGGYTF | TGTGCCAGCAGCCAACAAGACTTGGGTGGCTACACCTTC
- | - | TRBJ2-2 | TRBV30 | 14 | CAWSVAGFTGELFF | TGTGCCTGGAGTGTCGCGGGCTTCACCGGGGAGCTGTTTTTT
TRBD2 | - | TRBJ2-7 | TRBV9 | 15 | CASSVDFTTSAKQYF | TGTGCCAGCAGCGTAGACTTCACGACTAGCGCCAAGCAGTACTTC
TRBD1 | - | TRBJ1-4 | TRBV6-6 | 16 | CASSPGRAGGTEKLFF | TGTGCCAGCAGTCCAGGAAGGGCAGGGGGGACCGAAAAACTGTTTTTT
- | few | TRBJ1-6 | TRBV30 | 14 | CAWSVPGYNSPLHF | TGTGCCTGGAGTGTACCCGGGTATAATTCACCCCTCCACTTT
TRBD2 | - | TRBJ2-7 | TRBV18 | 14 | CASSLAGVGYEQYF | TGTGCCAGCTCACTAGCGGGAGTAGGGTACGAGCAGTACTTC
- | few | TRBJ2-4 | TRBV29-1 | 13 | CSGVVLAKNIQYF | TGCAGCGGCGTCGTCCTAGCCAAAAACATTCAGTACTTC
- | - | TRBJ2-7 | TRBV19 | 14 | CASSIVAGSYEQYF | TGTGCCAGTAGTATAGTGGCAGGCTCCTACGAGCAGTACTTC
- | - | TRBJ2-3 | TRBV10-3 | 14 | CAILSGTSTDTQYF | TGTGCCATTTTATCCGGGACTTCCACAGATACGCAGTATTTT
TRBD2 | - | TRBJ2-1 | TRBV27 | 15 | CASSLAGAGYNEQFF | TGTGCCAGCAGTCTGGCGGGAGCGGGCTACAATGAGCAGTTCTTC
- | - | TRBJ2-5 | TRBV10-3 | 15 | CAISETGGNQETQYF | TGTGCCATCAGTGAGACTGGGGGCAACCAAGAGACCCAGTACTTC
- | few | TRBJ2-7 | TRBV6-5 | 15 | CASSYSGAGAYEQYF | TGTGCCAGCAGTTACTCGGGGGCAGGGGCGTACGAGCAGTACTTC
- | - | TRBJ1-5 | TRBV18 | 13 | CASSPLERQPQHF | TGTGCCAGCTCCCCCCTAGAGCGGCAGCCCCAGCATTTT
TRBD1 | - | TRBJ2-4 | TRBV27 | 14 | CASSASTGGNIQYF | TGTGCCAGCAGTGCCTCTACAGGGGGGAACATTCAGTACTTC
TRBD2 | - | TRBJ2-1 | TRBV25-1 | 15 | CASSISSGSYNEQFF | TGTGCCAGCAGCATATCGAGCGGGAGCTACAATGAGCAGTTCTTC
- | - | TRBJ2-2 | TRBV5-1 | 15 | CASKVGGGTTGELFF | TGCGCCAGCAAGGTTGGGGGCGGCACCACCGGGGAGCTGTTTTTT
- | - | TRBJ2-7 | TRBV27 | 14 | CASSPSRGASRLYF | TGTGCCAGCAGCCCGAGCAGGGGGGCCTCACGTCTATACTTC
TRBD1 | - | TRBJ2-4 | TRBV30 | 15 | CAWSPGGAAKNIQYF | TGTGCCTGGAGTCCAGGGGGCGCAGCCAAAAACATTCAGTACTTC
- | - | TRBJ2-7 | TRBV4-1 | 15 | CASSQASGVGYEQYF | TGCGCCAGCAGCCAAGCCTCGGGGGTTGGCTACGAGCAGTACTTC
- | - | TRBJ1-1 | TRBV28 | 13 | CASRPTGNTEAFF | TGTGCCAGCAGGCCGACAGGGAACACTGAAGCTTTCTTT
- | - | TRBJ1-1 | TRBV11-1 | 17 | CASSPLLGSTVDTEAFF | TGTGCCAGCAGCCCTTTATTGGGGAGCACGGTCGACACTGAAGCTTTCTTT
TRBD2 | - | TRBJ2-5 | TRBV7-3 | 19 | CASSAGAGLAIINQETQYF | TGTGCCAGCAGCGCGGGAGCGGGACTAGCGATTATTAACCAAGAGACCCAGTACTTC
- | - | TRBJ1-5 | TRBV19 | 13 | CATSGQRNQPQHF | TGTGCCACCTCAGGACAGAGAAATCAGCCCCAGCATTTT
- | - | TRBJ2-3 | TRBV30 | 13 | CAWSPGGTDTQYF | TGTGCCTGGAGTCCGGGAGGCACAGATACGCAGTATTTT
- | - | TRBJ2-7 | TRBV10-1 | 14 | CASSVGGLWDEQYF | TGCGCCAGCAGTGTCGGAGGACTTTGGGACGAGCAGTACTTC
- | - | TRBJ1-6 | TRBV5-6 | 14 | CASSRGQNNSPLHF | TGTGCCAGCAGCCGAGGACAGAATAATTCACCCCTCCACTTT
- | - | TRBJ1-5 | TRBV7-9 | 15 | CASSRDTLSNQPQHF | TGTGCCAGCAGCCGGGACACCCTGAGCAATCAGCCCCAGCATTTT
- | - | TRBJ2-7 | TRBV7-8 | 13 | CASSLARGLEQYF | TGTGCCAGCAGCTTAGCTCGGGGTCTAGAGCAGTACTTC
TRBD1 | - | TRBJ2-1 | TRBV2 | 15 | CASSADRGPHNEQFF | TGTGCCAGCAGCGCCGACAGGGGGCCCCACAATGAGCAGTTCTTC
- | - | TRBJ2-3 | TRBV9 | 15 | CASSVGVLETDTQYF | TGTGCCAGCAGCGTAGGGGTCCTAGAGACAGATACGCAGTATTTT
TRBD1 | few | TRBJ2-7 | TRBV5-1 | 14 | CASSQGQGSYEQYF | TGCGCCAGCAGCCAGGGACAGGGGTCCTACGAGCAGTACTTC
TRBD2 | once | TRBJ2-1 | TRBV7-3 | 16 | CASSSQRGLAKNEQFF | TGTGCCAGCAGCTCACAGCGGGGACTAGCTAAGAATGAGCAGTTCTTC
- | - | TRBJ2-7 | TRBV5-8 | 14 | CASSLRQGGYEQYF | TGTGCCAGCAGCTTGCGGCAGGGGGGTTACGAGCAGTACTTC
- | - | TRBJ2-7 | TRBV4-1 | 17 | CASSQGSGGLYVYEQYF | TGCGCCAGCAGCCAAGGATCAGGGGGGCTTTATGTCTACGAGCAGTACTTC
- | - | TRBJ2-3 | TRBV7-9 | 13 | CASSLKHTDTQYF | TGTGCCAGCAGCCTCAAGCACACAGATACGCAGTATTTT
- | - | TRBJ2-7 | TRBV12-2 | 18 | CASRMRDRGRWGSYEQYF | TGTGCAAGTCGCATGCGGGACAGGGGGCGCTGGGGCTCCTACGAGCAGTACTTC